The source of this TCR beta chain is a study of T cells in tuberculosis. This CDR3 contains 15 residues. Germline loops: CDR1 LNHNV, CDR2 YYDKDF (reference sequence). J lost 6 bases, V lost 2 bases, and 8 bases had no gene match. Clones were sequenced by immunoSEQ multiplex PCR, and TCRdb holds only the in-frame ones, with some missing. This sample carries about 34,000 clones, approximately 96% of them seen once, and the ten largest clones take roughly 6.2%. The sequence was obtained from a donor between 10 and 35 years old with latent tuberculosis or without tuberculosis infection. The V and J genes are TRBV15 and TRBJ2-7, with TRBD1 identical over 9 bases. Material: PBMCs. The CDR3 loop reads CATSRPGTGKSEQYF. CDR3 in DNA: TGTGCCACCAGCAGACCCGGGACAGGGAAATCCGAGCAGTACTTC.